This T cell receptor (beta chain) was found in a study of identical twins. Findings and limits, study-wide: Cord blood's abundant beta clonotypes had fewer insertions, unlike memory repertoires.

The CDR3 runs 16 residues. The germline CDR1 and CDR2 sequences are SGHAT and FQDESV (reference sequence). J gave up 5 bases and V 1 base, and 6 bases lay outside the gene matches. On this clonotype itself: The antigen is unknown.

TCRdb re-called the 5' RACE reads with MiXCR, one entry per CDR3 protein. Of a few hundred thousand distinct CDR3 sequences listed, about 8.5% were seen once; the top ten hold roughly 3.1%. This sample also appeared in a second study, on yellow fever vaccine responses in identical twins.

The sequencing input was CD8+ T cells sorted from blood. The rearrangement joins TRBV11-1 to TRBJ2-4; 9 nucleotides align to TRBD1. The sequence was obtained from a woman younger than 30 in good health. CDR3 sequence: CASSLEGTGYQNIQYF. DNA of the CDR3: TGTGCCAGCAGCTTAGAAGGGACAGGGTACCAAAACATTCAGTACTTC.